This T cell receptor beta chain was found in a study of low-dose radiotherapy and immunotherapy resistance in tumors. Study-level information: For Cohort 1, fractions of 0.5 Gy were given every 2 weeks, reaching 6.5 Gy overall. With 1 Gy per fraction every two weeks, Cohort 2 accumulated 13 Gy across 26 weeks.

Covering alpha and beta chains, TRAV- and TRBV-specific primers were used for the first-strand cDNA. The authors ran around 19 PCR cycles to amplify TCRs with a constant-region primer and V-primer adapter. Each CDR3 protein is one row after TCRdb ran MiXCR on the reads. The repertoire has approximately 12,000 distinct CDR3 sequences, roughly 66% of them found once; the top ten carry less than 10%. The germline CDR1 and CDR2 sequences are SGHDT and YYEEEE. Trimming cost V 1 base and J 10 bases, with 22 bases left between them. The CDR3 length is 16 residues. The donors, trial participants, received nivolumab, ipilimumab, aspirin, low-dose cyclophosphamide and low-dose radiotherapy.

The TCR originated in a human donor with advanced metastatic prostate, ovarian, gallbladder or colorectal cancer (not recorded which). This table probably holds off-target reads from a library built for another chain. This chain uses TRBV5-6 with TRBJ2-3; D perhaps matches TRBD1 (5 bases). The CDR3 DNA reads TGTGCCAGCAGCTTGTGGAACAGGCCACAAGGGTGGGCGCAGTATTTT. It encodes CASSLWNRPQGWAQYF.